One sample yielded the 6 T cell receptor beta chains listed below, sequenced in a study of blood T cell repertoires in COVID-19. The method was immunoSEQ multiplex PCR; TCRdb's version includes in-frame clones alone and lacks a portion of them. Of about 270,000 clones listed, around four fifths are singletons. Sequenced material: peripheral blood. Receptors originate from a woman in her 50s with active or convalescent COVID-19.

This chain uses TRBV6-4 with TRBJ2-1; TRBD2 might be the D (6 bases). CDR3 length equals 13 residues. V lost 5 bases and J lost 10, with 15 bases in between. Germline V gene lookup returns CDR1 MRHNA and CDR2 SNTAGT. The CDR3 DNA reads as TGTGCCAGCAGTACAAGGGACGGGGGAGAGCAGTTCTTC. This encodes CASSTRDGGEQFF.

The chain joins TRBV28 to TRBJ1-6; 10 bases agree with TRBD1. The V gene's germline CDR1 is MDHEN and CDR2 SYDVKM. This CDR3 spans 12 amino acids. The J segment lost 10 bases and the V segment lost 8 bases, leaving 2 bases of the junction unmatched. For the CDR3, the DNA is TGTGCCAGCCAGACAGGGGGCTCACCCCTCCACTTT. It is translated as CASQTGGSPLHF. The variable domain in full, with the rest retrieved from reference TRBV28 and TRBJ1-6, is DVKVTQSSRYLVKRTGEKVFLECVQDMDHENMFWYRQDPGLGLRLIYFSYDVKMKEKGDIPEGYSVSREKKERFSLILESASTNQTSMYLCASQTGGSPLHFGNGTRLTVT.

V usage is TRBV30 and J usage is TRBJ1-1, with D possibly matching TRBD1 (6 bases). The CDR3 runs 15 residues. Germline assignment: CDR1 GTSNPN and CDR2 SVGIG (reference sequence). V was cut by 5 bases and J by 1 base, with 17 bases left in between. As DNA, the CDR3 is TGTGCCTGGTCACAGGGAGTGGGCAGGAACACTGAAGCTTTCTTT. It codes for CAWSQGVGRNTEAFF.

The CDR3 nucleotides are TGTGCCACCCGGGAATTGGAGGGGTTGGTGACAGGGAGAGAAACTGAAGCTTTCTTT. It encodes CATRELEGLVTGRETEAFF. The J gene is TRBJ1-1, the V gene TRBV10-3, with 7 nucleotides matching TRBD1. This CDR3 comprises 19 residues. Trimming took 10 bases from V and 5 from J; bases not matched to a gene: 28. Germline CDR1 is ENHRY and CDR2 is SYGVKD.

On this clone: The sample has other DNA sequences that encode this CDR3 too. The chain combines TRBV5-1 with TRBJ2-2; unclear D gene. Trimming stripped 0 bases from V and 1 base from J, with 7 bases between. Germline assignment: CDR1 SGHRS and CDR2 YFSETQ. The CDR3 has 15 amino acids. CDR3: CASSLGDRNTGELFF. Written as DNA, the CDR3 is TGCGCCAGCAGCTTGGGAGATAGGAACACCGGGGAGCTGTTTTTT.

This sequence joins TRBV6-4 and TRBJ1-6; D ambiguous. Germline loops: CDR1 MRHNA, CDR2 SNTAGT. CDR3 size: 15 residues. With 6 bases removed from V and 6 bases from J, the gap between germline ends came to 15 bases. Here the CDR3 reads CASSVGLSGNSPLHF. The CDR3 DNA is TGTGCCAGCAGCGTAGGACTGAGCGGTAATTCACCCCTCCACTTT.